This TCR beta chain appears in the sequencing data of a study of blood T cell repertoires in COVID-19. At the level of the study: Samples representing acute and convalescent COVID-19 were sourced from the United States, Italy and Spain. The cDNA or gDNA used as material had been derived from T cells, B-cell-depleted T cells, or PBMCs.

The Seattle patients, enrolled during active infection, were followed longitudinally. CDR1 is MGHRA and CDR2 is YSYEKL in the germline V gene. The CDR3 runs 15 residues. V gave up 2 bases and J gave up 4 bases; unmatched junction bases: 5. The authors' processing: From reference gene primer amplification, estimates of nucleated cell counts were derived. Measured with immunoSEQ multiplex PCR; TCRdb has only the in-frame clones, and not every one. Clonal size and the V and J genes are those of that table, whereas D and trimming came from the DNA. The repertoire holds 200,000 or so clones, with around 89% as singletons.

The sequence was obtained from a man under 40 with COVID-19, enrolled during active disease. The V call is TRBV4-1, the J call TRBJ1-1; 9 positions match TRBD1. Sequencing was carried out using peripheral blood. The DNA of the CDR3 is TGCGCCAGCAGCCAACAACAGGGGGCTGTCACTGAAGCTTTCTTT. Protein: CASSQQQGAVTEAFF.